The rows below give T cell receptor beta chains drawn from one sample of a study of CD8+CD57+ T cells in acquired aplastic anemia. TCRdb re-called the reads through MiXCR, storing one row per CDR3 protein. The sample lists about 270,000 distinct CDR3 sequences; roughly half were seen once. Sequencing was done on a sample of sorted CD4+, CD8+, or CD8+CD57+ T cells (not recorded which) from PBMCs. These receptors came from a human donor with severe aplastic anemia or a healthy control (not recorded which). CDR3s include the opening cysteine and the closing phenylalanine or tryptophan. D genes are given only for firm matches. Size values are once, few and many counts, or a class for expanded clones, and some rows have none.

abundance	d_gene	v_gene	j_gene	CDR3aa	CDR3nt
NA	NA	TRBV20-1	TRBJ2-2	CSARNSNTGELFF	TGCAGTGCTAGAAATAGTAACACCGGGGAGCTGTTTTTT
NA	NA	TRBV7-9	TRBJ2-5	CASSFSSGTPETQYF	TGTGCCAGCAGCTTTTCCTCCGGAACTCCCGAGACCCAGTACTTC
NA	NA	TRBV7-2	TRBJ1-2	CASSSGRGANYGYTF	TGTGCCAGCAGCTCCGGACGGGGGGCTAACTATGGCTACACCTTC
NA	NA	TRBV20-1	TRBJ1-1	CSVVLGGNTEAFF	TGCAGTGTCGTACTGGGCGGTAACACTGAAGCTTTCTTT
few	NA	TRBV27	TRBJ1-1	CASSSYRGVMNTEAFF	TGTGCCAGCAGTTCCTACCGAGGCGTTATGAACACTGAAGCTTTCTTT
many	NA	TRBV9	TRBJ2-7	CASSVGQASYEQYF	TGTGCCAGCAGCGTAGGGCAGGCCTCCTACGAGCAGTACTTC
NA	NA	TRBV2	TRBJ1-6	CASSEQGWSSPLHF	TGTGCCAGCAGTGAACAGGGTTGGAGTTCACCCCTCCACTTT
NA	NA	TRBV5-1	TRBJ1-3	CASSLARGVGAGNTIYF	TGCGCCAGCAGCTTGGCCCGCGGGGTAGGAGCCGGAAACACCATATATTTT
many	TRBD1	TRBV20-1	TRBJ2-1	CSARLTGGSYNEQFF	TGCAGTGCTAGACTTACAGGGGGGTCCTACAATGAGCAGTTCTTC
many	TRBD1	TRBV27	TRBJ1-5	CASSKGQGPSQPQHF	TGTGCCAGCAGTAAAGGACAGGGACCTTCTCAGCCCCAGCATTTT
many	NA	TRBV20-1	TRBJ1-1	CSARIYGDTEAFF	TGCAGTGCTAGAATCTATGGGGACACTGAAGCTTTCTTT
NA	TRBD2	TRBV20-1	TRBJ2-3	CSARVALAGGDTQYF	TGCAGTGCTAGAGTGGCACTAGCGGGGGGGGATACGCAGTATTTT
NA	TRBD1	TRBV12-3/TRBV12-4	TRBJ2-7	CASSYSTGSTGEQYF	TGTGCCAGCAGTTACTCGACAGGGAGCACCGGCGAGCAGTACTTC
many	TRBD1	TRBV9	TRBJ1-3	CASSEGQVKNTIYF	TGTGCCAGCAGCGAAGGACAGGTGAAAAACACCATATATTTT
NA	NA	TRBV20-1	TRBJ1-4	CSARTYSELNEKLFF	TGCAGTGCTAGAACCTACAGTGAACTTAATGAAAAACTGTTTTTT
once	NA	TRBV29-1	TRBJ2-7	CSASRGGGGYEQYF	TGCAGCGCCAGCAGAGGAGGGGGAGGCTACGAGCAGTACTTC
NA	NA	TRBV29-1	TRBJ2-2	CSVEGGTGELFF	TGCAGCGTTGAGGGCGGCACCGGGGAGCTGTTTTTT
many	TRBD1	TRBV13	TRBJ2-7	CASSLWDRSYEQYF	TGTGCCAGCAGCTTATGGGACAGGTCCTACGAGCAGTACTTC
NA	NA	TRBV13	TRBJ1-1	CASSGWTEAFF	TGTGCCAGCAGTGGATGGACTGAAGCTTTCTTT
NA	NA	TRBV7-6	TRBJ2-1	CASSLTGKDEQFF	TGTGCCAGCAGCTTAACGGGGAAGGATGAGCAGTTCTTC
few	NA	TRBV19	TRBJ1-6	CASTKGGGSPLHF	TGTGCCAGTACGAAGGGTGGGGGTTCACCCCTCCACTTT
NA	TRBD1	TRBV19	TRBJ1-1	CASSIDAGQANTEAFF	TGTGCCAGTAGTATAGATGCCGGACAGGCGAACACTGAAGCTTTCTTT
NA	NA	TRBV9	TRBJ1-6	CASSIASSPLHF	TGTGCCAGCAGTATAGCGAGTTCACCCCTCCACTTT
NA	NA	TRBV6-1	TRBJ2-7	CASSHRDNYEQYF	TGTGCCAGCAGTCACCGGGACAACTACGAGCAGTACTTC
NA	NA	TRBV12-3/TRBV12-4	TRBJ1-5	CASSWSSGNNQPQHF	TGTGCCAGCAGTTGGTCCTCAGGGAACAATCAGCCCCAGCATTTT
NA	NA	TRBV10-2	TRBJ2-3	CASSDVGNTDTQYF	TGTGCCAGCAGTGATGTGGGGAACACAGATACGCAGTATTTT
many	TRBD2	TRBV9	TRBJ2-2	CASSVVGSGGAGDTGELFF	TGTGCCAGCAGCGTAGTAGGTAGCGGGGGGGCCGGGGACACCGGGGAGCTGTTTTTT
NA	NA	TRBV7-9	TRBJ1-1	CASSFPRDTEAFF	TGTGCCAGCAGCTTTCCCCGAGACACTGAAGCTTTCTTT
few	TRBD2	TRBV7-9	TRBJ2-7	CASSGGVAYEQYF	TGTGCCAGCAGCGGGGGGGTGGCCTACGAGCAGTACTTC
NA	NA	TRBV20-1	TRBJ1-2	CSIRGGPYGYTF	TGCAGTATACGGGGGGGCCCCTATGGCTACACCTTC
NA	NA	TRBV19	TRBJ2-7	CASSPPALPGEQYF	TGTGCCAGTAGTCCTCCCGCACTCCCGGGAGAGCAGTACTTC
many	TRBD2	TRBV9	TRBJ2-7	CASSVRTSGHEQYF	TGTGCCAGCAGCGTTCGGACTAGCGGCCACGAGCAGTACTTC
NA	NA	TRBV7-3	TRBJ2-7	CASSSRISSYEQYF	TGTGCCAGCAGCTCAAGGATCAGCTCCTACGAGCAGTACTTC
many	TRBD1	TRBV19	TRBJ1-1	CASSIRGQGTLNTEAFF	TGTGCCAGTAGTATACGGGGACAGGGGACCTTGAACACTGAAGCTTTCTTT
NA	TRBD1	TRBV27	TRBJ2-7	CASSSLDYFRDRGPYEQYF	TGTGCCAGCAGTTCGCTAGACTACTTCCGGGACAGGGGGCCCTACGAGCAGTACTTC
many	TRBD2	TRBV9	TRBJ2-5	CASSVDRGGEETQYF	TGTGCCAGCAGCGTAGATCGCGGGGGGGAAGAGACCCAGTACTTC
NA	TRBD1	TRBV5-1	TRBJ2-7	CASSDTPDRSSTYEQYF	TGCGCCAGCAGCGATACCCCGGACAGGTCTTCCACCTACGAGCAGTACTTC
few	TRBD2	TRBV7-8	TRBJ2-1	CASTLTSLAGGPVYNEQFF	TGTGCCAGCACCCTGACAAGTCTAGCGGGGGGGCCAGTCTACAATGAGCAGTTCTTC
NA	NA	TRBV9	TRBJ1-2	CASSAQTYGYTF	TGTGCCAGCAGCGCTCAAACTTATGGCTACACCTTC
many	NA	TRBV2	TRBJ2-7	CASRDNSYEQYF	TGTGCCAGCCGGGACAACTCTTACGAGCAGTACTTC
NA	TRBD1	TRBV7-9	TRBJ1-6	CASNPQGTENSPLHF	TGTGCCAGTAACCCCCAGGGGACAGAAAATTCACCCCTCCACTTT
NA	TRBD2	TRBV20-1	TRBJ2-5	CSARYSGGEETQYF	TGCAGTGCTAGATACAGCGGGGGGGAAGAGACCCAGTACTTC
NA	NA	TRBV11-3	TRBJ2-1	CASTREATYNEQFF	TGTGCCAGCACCAGGGAAGCCACCTACAATGAGCAGTTCTTC
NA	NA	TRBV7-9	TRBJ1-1	CASQGTMNTEAFF	TGTGCCAGTCAGGGGACCATGAACACTGAAGCTTTCTTT
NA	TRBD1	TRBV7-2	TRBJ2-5	CASSAYEGQQETQYF	TGTGCCAGCAGCGCCTACGAGGGACAGCAAGAGACCCAGTACTTC
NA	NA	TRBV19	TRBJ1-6	CASSIGRSGNTVNSPLHF	TGTGCCAGTAGTATCGGGCGGTCAGGGAACACCGTAAATTCACCCCTCCACTTT
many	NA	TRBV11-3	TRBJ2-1	CASSPIGHSYNEQFF	TGTGCCAGCAGCCCCATCGGGCACAGCTACAATGAGCAGTTCTTC
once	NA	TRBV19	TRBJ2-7	CASSISGYEQYF	TGTGCCAGTAGTATATCGGGTTACGAGCAGTACTTC